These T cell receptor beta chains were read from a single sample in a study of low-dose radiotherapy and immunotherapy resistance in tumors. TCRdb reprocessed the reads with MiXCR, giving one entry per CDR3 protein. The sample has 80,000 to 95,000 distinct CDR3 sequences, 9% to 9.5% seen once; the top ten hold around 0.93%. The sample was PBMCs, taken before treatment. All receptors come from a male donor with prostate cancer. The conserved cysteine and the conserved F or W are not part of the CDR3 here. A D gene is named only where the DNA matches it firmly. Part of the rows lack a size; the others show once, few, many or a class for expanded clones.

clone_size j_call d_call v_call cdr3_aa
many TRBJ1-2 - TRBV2 ARGTGGYGYT
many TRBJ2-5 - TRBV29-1 SVGPQETQY
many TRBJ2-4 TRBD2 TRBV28 ASSLVSGRALAKNIQY
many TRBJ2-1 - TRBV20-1 SAREYLYNEQF
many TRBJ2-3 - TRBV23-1 ASPRRTPDTDTQY
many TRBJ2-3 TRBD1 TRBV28 ASSFLGTGGTDTQY
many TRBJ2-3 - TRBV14 ASSRGKTQY
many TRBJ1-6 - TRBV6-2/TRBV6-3 ASRKVLYNSPLH
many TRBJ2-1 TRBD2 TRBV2 ASSEELAGGHEQF
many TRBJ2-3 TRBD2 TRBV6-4 ASSPGLAGGDTQY
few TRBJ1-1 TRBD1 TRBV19 ASSTTTGITEAF
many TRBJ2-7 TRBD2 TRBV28 ASSSRLAGASAYEQY
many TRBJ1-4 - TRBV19 ASSLASRNEKLF
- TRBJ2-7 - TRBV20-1 SAVHYEQY
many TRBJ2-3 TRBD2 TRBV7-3 ASSVRLSASGTDTQY
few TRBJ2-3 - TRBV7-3 ASSSTATDTQY
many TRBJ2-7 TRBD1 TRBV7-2 ASSLNLPGQAQSEQY
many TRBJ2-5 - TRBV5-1 ASSQNAGETQY
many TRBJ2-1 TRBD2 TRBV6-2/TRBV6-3 ASSPGAGRGYNEQF
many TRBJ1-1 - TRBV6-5 ASSYSARNTEAF
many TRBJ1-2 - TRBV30 AWSPTVTPGGGYT
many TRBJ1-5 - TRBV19 ASKWVASNQPQH
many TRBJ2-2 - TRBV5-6 ASSSSTTRTGELF
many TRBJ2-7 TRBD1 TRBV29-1 SVEGSPGGFYEQY
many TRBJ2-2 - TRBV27 ASSFRNTGELF
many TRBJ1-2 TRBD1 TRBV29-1 SVTGQGMGRGYT
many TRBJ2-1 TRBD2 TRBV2 ASSAERGSYNEQF
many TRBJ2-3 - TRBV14 ASSPTDDRDHLPDTQY
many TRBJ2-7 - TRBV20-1 SASDLGDEQY
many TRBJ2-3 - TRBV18 ASSPGSTDTQY
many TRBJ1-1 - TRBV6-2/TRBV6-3 ASRTGTMAEAF
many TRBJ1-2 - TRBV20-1 SAHLQANYGYT
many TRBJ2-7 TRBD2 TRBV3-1 ASSQYSGSGYEQY
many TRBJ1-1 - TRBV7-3 ASSPSQGRTEAF
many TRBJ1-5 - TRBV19 ASRSYSNQPQH